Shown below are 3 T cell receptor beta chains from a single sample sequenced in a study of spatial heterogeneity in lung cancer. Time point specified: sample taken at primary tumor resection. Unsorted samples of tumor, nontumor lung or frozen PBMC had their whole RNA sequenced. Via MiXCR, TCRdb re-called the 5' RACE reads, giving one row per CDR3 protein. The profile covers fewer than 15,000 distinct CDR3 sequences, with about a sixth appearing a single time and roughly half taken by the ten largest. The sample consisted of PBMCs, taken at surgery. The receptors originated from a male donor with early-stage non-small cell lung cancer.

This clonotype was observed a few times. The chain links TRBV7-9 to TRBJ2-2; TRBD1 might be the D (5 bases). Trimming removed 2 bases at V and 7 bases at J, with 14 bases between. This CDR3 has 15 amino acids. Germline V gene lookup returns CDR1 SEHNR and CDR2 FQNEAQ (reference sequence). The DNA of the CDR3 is TGTGCCAGCAGCTTAATAGACAGTAAAATCGGGGAGCTGTTTTTT. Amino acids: CASSLIDSKIGELFF.

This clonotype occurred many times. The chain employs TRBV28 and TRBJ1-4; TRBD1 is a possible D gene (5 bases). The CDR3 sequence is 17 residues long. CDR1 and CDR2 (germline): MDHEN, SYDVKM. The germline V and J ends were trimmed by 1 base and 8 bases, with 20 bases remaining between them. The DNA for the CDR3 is TGTGCCAGCAGTTTATTAGAGGCAGGGAGAGGTTGGGAAAAACTGTTTTTT. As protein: CASSLLEAGRGWEKLFF. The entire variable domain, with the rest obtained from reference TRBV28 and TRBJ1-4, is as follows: DVKVTQSSRYLVKRTGEKVFLECVQDMDHENMFWYRQDPGLGLRLIYFSYDVKMKEKGDIPEGYSVSREKKERFSLILESASTNQTSMYLCASSLLEAGRGWEKLFFGSGTQLSVL.

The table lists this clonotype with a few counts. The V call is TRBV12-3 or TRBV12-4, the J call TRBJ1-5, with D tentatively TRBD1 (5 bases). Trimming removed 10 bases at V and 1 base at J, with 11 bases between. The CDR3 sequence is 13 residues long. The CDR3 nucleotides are TGTGCCACGGGGGTATCAAGCAATCAGCCCCAGCATTTT. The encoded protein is CATGVSSNQPQHF.